This T cell receptor (beta chain) comes out of a study of shared clonotypes between healthy human individuals. With respect to this clone: What it binds is unknown. This sample includes further DNA sequences coding for the same CDR3.

The ends were cut back, 4 bases at V and 2 bases at J, with 6 bases in the middle. Germline loops: CDR1 LNHDA, CDR2 SQIVND (reference sequence). The CDR3 sequence is 12 residues long. Study-level points and caveats: It was observed that 4% to 6% of naive CD4 clonotypes were shared across a handful of donors.

Sequencing used immunoSEQ multiplex PCR; TCRdb keeps in-frame clones, though not all of them. The repertoire holds around 2.1 million clones, with 90% to 97% as singletons. Sequences were obtained from naive CD4+ T cells sorted from blood. Subset noted: CD45RA+ positively selected. The origin of this receptor is a man aged 18 to 30 in good health. The gene calls are TRBV19 and TRBJ2-7; the D gene is possibly TRBD1 (5 bases). As DNA, the CDR3 is TGTGCCAGTAGTACAGGGCCCTACGAGCAGTACTTC. Protein product: CASSTGPYEQYF.